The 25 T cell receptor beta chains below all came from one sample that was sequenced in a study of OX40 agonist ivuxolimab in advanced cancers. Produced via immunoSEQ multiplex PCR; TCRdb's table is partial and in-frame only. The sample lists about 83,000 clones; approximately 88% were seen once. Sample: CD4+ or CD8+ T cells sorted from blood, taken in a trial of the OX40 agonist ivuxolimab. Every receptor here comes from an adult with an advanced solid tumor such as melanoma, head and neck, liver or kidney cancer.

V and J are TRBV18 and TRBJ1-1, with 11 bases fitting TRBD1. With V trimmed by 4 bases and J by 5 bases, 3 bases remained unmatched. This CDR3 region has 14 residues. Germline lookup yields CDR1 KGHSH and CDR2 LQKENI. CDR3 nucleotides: TGTGCCAGCTCACTAGGGACAGGGGGGACTGAAGCTTTCTTT. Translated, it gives CASSLGTGGTEAFF.

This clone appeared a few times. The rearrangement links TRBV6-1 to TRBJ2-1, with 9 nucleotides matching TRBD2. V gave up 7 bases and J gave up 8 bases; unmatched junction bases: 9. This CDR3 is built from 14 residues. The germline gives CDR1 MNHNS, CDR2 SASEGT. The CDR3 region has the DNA TGTGCCAGCACGAAACCTAGCGGGACATATGAGCAGTTCTTC. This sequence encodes CASTKPSGTYEQFF.

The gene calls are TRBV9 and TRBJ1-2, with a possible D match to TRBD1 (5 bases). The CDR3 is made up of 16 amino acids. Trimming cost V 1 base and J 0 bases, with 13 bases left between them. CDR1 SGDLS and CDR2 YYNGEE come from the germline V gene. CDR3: CASSVRPTAPNYGYTF. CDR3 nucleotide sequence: TGTGCCAGCAGCGTACGGCCGACAGCCCCTAACTATGGCTACACCTTC.

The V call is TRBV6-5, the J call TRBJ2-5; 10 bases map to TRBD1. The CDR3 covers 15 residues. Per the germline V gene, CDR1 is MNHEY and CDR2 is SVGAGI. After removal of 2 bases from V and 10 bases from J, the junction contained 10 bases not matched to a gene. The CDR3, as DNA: TGTGCCAGCAGTTACGGGGGGACAGGGGTACAATACCAGTACTTC. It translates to CASSYGGTGVQYQYF.

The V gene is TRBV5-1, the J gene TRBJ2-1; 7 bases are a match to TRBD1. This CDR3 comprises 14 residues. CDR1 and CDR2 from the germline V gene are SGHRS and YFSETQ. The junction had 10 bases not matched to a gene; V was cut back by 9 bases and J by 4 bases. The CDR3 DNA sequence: TGCGCCACTTCGTACGCGACAGGGTACAATGAGCAGTTCTTC. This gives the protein CATSYATGYNEQFF.

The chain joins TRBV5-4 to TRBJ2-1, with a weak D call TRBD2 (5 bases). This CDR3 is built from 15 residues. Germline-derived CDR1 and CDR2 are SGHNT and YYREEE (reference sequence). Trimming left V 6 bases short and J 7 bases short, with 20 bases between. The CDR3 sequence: CASTSAGRSRNEQFF. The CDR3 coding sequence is TGTGCCAGCACCTCCGCGGGTAGGAGTCGGAATGAGCAGTTCTTC. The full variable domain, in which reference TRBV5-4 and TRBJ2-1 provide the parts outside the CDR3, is ETGVTQSPTHLIKTRGQQVTLRCSSQSGHNTVSWYQQALGQGPQFIFQYYREEENGRGNFPPRFSGLQFPNYSSELNVNALELDDSALYLCASTSAGRSRNEQFFGPGTRLTVL.

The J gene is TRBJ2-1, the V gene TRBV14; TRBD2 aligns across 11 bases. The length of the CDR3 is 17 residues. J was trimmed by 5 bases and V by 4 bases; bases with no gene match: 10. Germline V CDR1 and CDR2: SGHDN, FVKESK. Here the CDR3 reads CASSPDRLAGIDNEQFF. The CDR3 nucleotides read TGTGCCAGCAGCCCGGACCGACTAGCGGGGATCGACAATGAGCAGTTCTTC.

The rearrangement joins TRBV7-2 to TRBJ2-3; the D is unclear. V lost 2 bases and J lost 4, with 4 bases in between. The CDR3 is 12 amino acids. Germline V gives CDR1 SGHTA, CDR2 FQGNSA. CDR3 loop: CASSLSSDTQYF. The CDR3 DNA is TGTGCCAGCAGCTTATCATCAGATACGCAGTATTTT.

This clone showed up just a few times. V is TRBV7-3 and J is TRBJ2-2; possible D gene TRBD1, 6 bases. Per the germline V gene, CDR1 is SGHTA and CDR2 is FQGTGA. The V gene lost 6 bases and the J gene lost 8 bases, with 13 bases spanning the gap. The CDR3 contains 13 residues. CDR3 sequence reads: CASSLGQRGELFF. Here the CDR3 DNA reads TGTGCCAGCAGTCTTGGACAGCGAGGGGAGCTGTTTTTT.

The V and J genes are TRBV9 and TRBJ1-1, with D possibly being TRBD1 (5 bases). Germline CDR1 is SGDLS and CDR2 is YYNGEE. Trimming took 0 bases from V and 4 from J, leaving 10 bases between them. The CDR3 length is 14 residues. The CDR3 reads CASSVGGAGTEAFF. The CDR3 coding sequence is TGTGCCAGCAGCGTAGGGGGCGCGGGCACTGAAGCTTTCTTT. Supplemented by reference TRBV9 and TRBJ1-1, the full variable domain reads DSGVTQTPKHLITATGQRVTLRCSPRSGDLSVYWYQQSLDQGLQFLIQYYNGEERAKGNILERFSAQQFPDLHSELNLSSLELGDSALYFCASSVGGAGTEAFFGQGTRLTVV.

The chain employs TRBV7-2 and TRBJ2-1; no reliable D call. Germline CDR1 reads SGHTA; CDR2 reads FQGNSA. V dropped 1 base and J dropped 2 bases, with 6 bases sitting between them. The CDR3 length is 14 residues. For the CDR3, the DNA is TGTGCCAGCAGCTTAGACAGTGCCTACAATGAGCAGTTCTTC. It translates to CASSLDSAYNEQFF.

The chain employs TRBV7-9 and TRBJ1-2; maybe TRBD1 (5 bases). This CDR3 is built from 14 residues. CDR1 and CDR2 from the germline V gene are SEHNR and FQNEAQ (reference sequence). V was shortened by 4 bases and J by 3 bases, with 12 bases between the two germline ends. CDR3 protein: CASSSAGLDYGYTF. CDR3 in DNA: TGTGCCAGCAGCTCAGCGGGGCTGGACTATGGCTACACCTTC.

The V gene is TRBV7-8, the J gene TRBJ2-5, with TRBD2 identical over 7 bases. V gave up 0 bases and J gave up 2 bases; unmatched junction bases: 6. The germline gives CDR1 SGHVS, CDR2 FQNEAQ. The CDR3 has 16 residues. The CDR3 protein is CASSLAGRGWQETQYF. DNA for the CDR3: TGTGCCAGCAGCTTAGCGGGGAGGGGTTGGCAAGAGACCCAGTACTTC.

This CDR3 reads CASSARSYGYTF. In DNA, the CDR3 is TGTGCCAGCAGCGCCCGTTCCTATGGCTACACCTTC. This sequence joins TRBV9 and TRBJ1-2; D is unclear. CDR3 length: 12 amino acids. From germline, CDR1 is SGDLS and CDR2 YYNGEE. Trimming took 3 bases from V and 4 from J, leaving 7 bases between them. Variable domain in full (rest from reference TRBV9 and TRBJ1-2): DSGVTQTPKHLITATGQRVTLRCSPRSGDLSVYWYQQSLDQGLQFLIQYYNGEERAKGNILERFSAQQFPDLHSELNLSSLELGDSALYFCASSARSYGYTFGSGTRLTVV.

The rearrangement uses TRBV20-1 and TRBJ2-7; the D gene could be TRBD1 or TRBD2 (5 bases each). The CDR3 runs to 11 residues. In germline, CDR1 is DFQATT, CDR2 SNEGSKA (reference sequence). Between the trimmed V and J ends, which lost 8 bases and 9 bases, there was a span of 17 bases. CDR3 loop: CSLPLGPRQYF. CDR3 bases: TGCAGTCTTCCACTGGGACCCCGGCAGTACTTC.

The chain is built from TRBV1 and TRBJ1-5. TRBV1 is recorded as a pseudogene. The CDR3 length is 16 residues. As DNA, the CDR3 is TGCACCAGCCCGCGGGGGGGTTCAGGGGGCAATCAGCCCCAGCATTTT. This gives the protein CTSPRGGSGGNQPQHF.

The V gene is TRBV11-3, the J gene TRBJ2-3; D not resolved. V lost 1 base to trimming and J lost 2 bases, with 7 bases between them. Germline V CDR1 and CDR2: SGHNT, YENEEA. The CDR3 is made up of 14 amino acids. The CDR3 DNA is TGTGCCAGCAGCTTAGTGAGTGTCACAGATACGCAGTATTTT. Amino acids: CASSLVSVTDTQYF. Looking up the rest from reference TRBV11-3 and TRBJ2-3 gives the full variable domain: EAGVVQSPRYKIIEKKQPVAFWCNPISGHNTLYWYLQNLGQGPELLIRYENEEAVDDSQLPKDRFSAERLKGVDSTLKIQPAELGDSAVYLCASSLVSVTDTQYFGPGTRLTVL.

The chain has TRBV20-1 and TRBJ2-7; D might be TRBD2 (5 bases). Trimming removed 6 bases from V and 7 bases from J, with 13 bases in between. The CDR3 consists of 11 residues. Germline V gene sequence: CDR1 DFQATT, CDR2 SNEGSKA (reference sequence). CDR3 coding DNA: TGCAGTGCCCCAAATTCGGGGGAGCAGTACTTC. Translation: CSAPNSGEQYF.

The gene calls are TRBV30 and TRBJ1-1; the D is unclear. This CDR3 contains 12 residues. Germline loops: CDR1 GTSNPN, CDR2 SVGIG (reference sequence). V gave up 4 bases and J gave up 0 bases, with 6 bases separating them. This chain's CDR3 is CAWIGLNTEAFF. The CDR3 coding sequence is TGTGCCTGGATAGGGCTGAACACTGAAGCTTTCTTT.

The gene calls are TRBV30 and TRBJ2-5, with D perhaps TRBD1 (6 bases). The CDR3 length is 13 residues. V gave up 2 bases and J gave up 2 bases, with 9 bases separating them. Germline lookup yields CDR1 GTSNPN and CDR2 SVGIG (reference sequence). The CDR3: CAWSPGAQETQYF. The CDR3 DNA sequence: TGTGCCTGGAGTCCAGGGGCTCAAGAGACCCAGTACTTC.

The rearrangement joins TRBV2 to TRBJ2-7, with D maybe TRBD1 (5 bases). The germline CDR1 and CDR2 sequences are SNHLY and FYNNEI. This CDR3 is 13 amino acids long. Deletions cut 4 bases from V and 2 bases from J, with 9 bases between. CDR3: CASSGQLAYEQYF. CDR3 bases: TGTGCCAGCAGTGGACAGTTAGCCTACGAGCAGTACTTC.

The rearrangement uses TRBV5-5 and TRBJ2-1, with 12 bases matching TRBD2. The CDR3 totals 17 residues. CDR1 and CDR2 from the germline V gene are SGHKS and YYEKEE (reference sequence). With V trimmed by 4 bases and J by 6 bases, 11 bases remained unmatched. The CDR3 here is CASSPPGLAGGLNEQFF. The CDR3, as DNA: TGTGCCAGCAGCCCCCCCGGCCTAGCGGGGGGGCTCAATGAGCAGTTCTTC.

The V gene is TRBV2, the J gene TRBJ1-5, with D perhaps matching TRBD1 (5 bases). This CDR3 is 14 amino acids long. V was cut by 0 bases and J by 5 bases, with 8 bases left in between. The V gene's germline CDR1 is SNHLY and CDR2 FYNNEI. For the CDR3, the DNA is TGTGCCAGCAGTGAAGCCCGGGGGGATCAGCCCCAGCATTTT. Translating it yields CASSEARGDQPQHF.

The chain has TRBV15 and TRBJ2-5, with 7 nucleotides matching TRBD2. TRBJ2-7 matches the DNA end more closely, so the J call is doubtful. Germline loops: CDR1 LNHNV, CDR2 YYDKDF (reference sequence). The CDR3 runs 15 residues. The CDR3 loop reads CATSRDYGRVYEQYF. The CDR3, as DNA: TGTGCCACCAGCAGAGATTATGGGAGGGTCTACGAGCAGTACTTC.

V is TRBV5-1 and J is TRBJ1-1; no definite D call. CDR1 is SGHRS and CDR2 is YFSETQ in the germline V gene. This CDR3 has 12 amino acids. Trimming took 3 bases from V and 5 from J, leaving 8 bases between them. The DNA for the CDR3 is TGCGCCAGCAGCTCGTCCGGGACTGAAGCTTTCTTT. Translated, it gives CASSSSGTEAFF.